Presented here are 22 T cell receptor beta chains from one specimen sequenced in a study of T cell repertoires in cytomegalovirus infection (dated by TCRdb to the late 2010s). TCRdb records Illumina HiSeq 1500 as the sequencer. TCRdb ran its own pipeline on the public reads, namely fastp trimming at Q25 and MiXCR clone calling, and kept in-frame beta chains. All rows with the same CDR3 protein become a single entry with the most common DNA and genes. The sample data list 150,000 to 160,000 distinct CDR3 sequences, and about 25% of these were observed just once. The ten largest clones capture approximately 10% of the sample. Sequenced material: PBMCs. Receptors originate from a human donor in good health (CMV status not recorded). Some clones in this sample may be carry-over from other donors' samples.

Many counts were recorded for this clonotype. V usage is TRBV7-2 and J usage is TRBJ2-5; no clear D. Germline lookup yields CDR1 SGHTA and CDR2 FQGNSA. The ends were cut back, 1 base at V and 3 bases at J, with 18 bases in the middle. The CDR3 runs to 17 residues. CDR3 loop: CASSLVATSPSKETQYF. DNA for the CDR3: TGTGCCAGCAGCTTAGTGGCAACTTCCCCTAGTAAAGAGACCCAGTACTTC. The full variable domain, completed using reference TRBV7-2 and TRBJ2-5, is GAGVSQSPSNKVTEKGKDVELRCDPISGHTALYWYRQSLGQGLEFLIYFQGNSAPDKSGLPSDRFSAERTGGSVSTLTIQRTQQEDSAVYLCASSLVATSPSKETQYFGPGTRLLVL.

The chain joins TRBV27 to TRBJ2-1, with a possible D match to TRBD2 (6 bases). The ends were cut back, 10 bases at V and 9 bases at J, with 19 bases in the middle. There are 13 residues in the CDR3. The germline V gene encodes CDR1 MNHEY and CDR2 SMNVEV (reference sequence). The CDR3 sequence is CATKSPGGPEQFF. CDR3 DNA sequence: TGTGCCACCAAGTCCCCTGGAGGGCCTGAGCAGTTCTTC.

This clonotype has just a few counts. V usage is TRBV11-1 and J usage is TRBJ1-1; TRBD1 matches 7 bases. The CDR3 extends over 14 amino acids. J lost 7 bases, V lost 6 bases, and 11 bases had no gene match. Germline loops: CDR1 SGHAT, CDR2 FQDESV (reference sequence). The CDR3 sequence: CASSFTGADLEAFF. CDR3 nucleotide sequence: TGTGCCAGCAGTTTTACAGGGGCCGACCTTGAAGCTTTCTTT. The variable domain in full, with the rest retrieved from reference TRBV11-1 and TRBJ1-1, is EAEVAQSPRYKITEKSQAVAFWCDPISGHATLYWYRQILGQGPELLVQFQDESVVDDSQLPKDRFSAERLKGVDSTLKIQPAELGDSAMYLCASSFTGADLEAFFGQGTRLTVV.

V is TRBV7-3 and J is TRBJ2-5; TRBD1 agrees at 8 bases. The V segment lost 2 bases and the J segment 5 bases; nucleotides outside the gene matches: 10. The CDR3 sequence is 16 residues long. Germline V gene data show CDR1 as SGHTA and CDR2 as FQGTGA. CDR3 in amino acids: CASSLGGQAVGETQYF. CDR3 DNA: TGTGCCAGCAGCTTAGGGGGACAGGCCGTGGGGGAGACCCAGTACTTC. Drawing the rest from reference TRBV7-3 and TRBJ2-5, the complete variable domain is GAGVSQTPSNKVTEKGKYVELRCDPISGHTALYWYRQSLGQGPEFLIYFQGTGAADDSGLPNDRFFAVRPEGSVSTLKIQRTERGDSAVYLCASSLGGQAVGETQYFGPGTRLLVL.

V usage is TRBV5-6 and J usage is TRBJ1-2; D call uncertain. CDR3 size: 11 residues. V lost 2 bases, J lost 9 bases, and 8 bases lay in between. Germline-derived CDR1 and CDR2 are SGHDT and YYEEEE. The CDR3 DNA follows: TGTGCCAGCAGCTTCGGTCCCCGCTACACCTTC. Protein product: CASSFGPRYTF.

This sequence joins TRBV6-5 and TRBJ1-6, with D perhaps matching TRBD1 (6 bases). CDR1 is MNHEY, CDR2 SVGAGI, per germline. The ends were cut back, 2 bases at V and 12 bases at J, with 8 bases in the middle. The CDR3 loop spans 12 amino acids. CDR3 bases: TGTGCCAGCAGTTACAGAGGGGGACCCCTCCACTTT. Amino acid sequence: CASSYRGGPLHF.

This clonotype was seen many times. The chain joins TRBV20-1 to TRBJ2-3; 8 bases fit TRBD1. The CDR3 runs to 14 residues. V gave up 5 bases and J gave up 0 bases; unmatched junction bases: 4. Germline-derived CDR1 and CDR2 are DFQATT and SNEGSKA (reference sequence). The CDR3 protein is CSAADRGSTDTQYF. CDR3 nucleotides: TGCAGTGCTGCTGACAGGGGAAGCACAGATACGCAGTATTTT.

This clonotype turned up a few times. V gene TRBV28 combines with J gene TRBJ2-7, with 8 bases matching TRBD1. Germline V gives CDR1 MDHEN, CDR2 SYDVKM. V lost 5 bases to trimming and J lost 6 bases; unmatched junction nucleotides: 12. This CDR3 spans 15 amino acids. The CDR3 is CASSPSGQVALEQYF. The CDR3 bases are TGTGCCAGCAGTCCATCGGGACAGGTCGCCCTCGAGCAGTACTTC.

This clonotype has a count of ten or more. This chain links TRBV7-2 with TRBJ2-5, with a tentative D call TRBD1 (5 bases). The CDR3 length is 16 residues. Looked up from germline, CDR1 is SGHTA and CDR2 is FQGNSA. The V gene lost 1 base and the J gene lost 4 bases, with 16 bases spanning the gap. The CDR3 region is CASSLGSGMVGETQYF. In DNA form, the CDR3 reads TGTGCCAGCAGCTTAGGCTCAGGGATGGTTGGAGAGACCCAGTACTTC.

V gene TRBV11-2 combines with J gene TRBJ2-1, with TRBD1 matching over 7 bases. V trimming: 5 bases; J trimming: 4 bases; junction bases outside the gene matches: 11. Germline CDR1 and CDR2: SGHAT and FQNNGV. The CDR3 spans 16 residues. For the CDR3, the DNA is TGTGCCAGCAGCGACCCTTGGGCAGGGGGTTACAATGAGCAGTTCTTC. Translated, it gives CASSDPWAGGYNEQFF. The variable domain in full, completed from reference TRBV11-2 and TRBJ2-1, reads EAGVAQSPRYKIIEKRQSVAFWCNPISGHATLYWYQQILGQGPKLLIQFQNNGVVDDSQLPKDRFSAERLKGVDSTLKIQPAKLEDSAVYLCASSDPWAGGYNEQFFGPGTRLTVL.

The J gene is TRBJ2-7, the V gene TRBV11-2; D tentatively reads TRBD1 or TRBD2 (6 bases each). Germline V gives CDR1 SGHAT, CDR2 FQNNGV. CDR3 length: 14 amino acids. V shed 2 bases and J shed 3 bases, with 11 bases lying between them. CDR3 DNA sequence: TGTGCCAGCAGCTTACCGGGGGCACACTACGAGCAGTACTTC. Its translation: CASSLPGAHYEQYF.

The chain employs TRBV4-3 and TRBJ1-2; D is undetermined. With 0 bases removed from V and 5 bases from J, the gap between germline ends came to 13 bases. The CDR3 extends over 15 amino acids. Germline assignment: CDR1 LGHNA and CDR2 YSLEER. The CDR3 here is CASSQDEEVGYGYTF. In DNA, the CDR3 is TGCGCCAGCAGCCAAGATGAGGAGGTGGGATATGGCTACACCTTC.

The chain couples TRBV5-1 to TRBJ2-1; 7 nucleotides align to TRBD1. Germline lookup yields CDR1 SGHRS and CDR2 YFSETQ. This CDR3 has 18 residues. Trimming removed 5 bases from V and 1 base from J; junction bases left unmatched: 15. CDR3 region: CASSPLGITGVSYNEQFF. CDR3 nucleotides: TGCGCCAGCAGTCCGTTGGGCATCACAGGGGTTTCCTACAATGAGCAGTTCTTC.

In this sample, this clonotype turned up many times. The chain joins TRBV12-3 or TRBV12-4 to TRBJ1-2, with D unclear. The V end lost 2 bases, the J end lost 3 bases, and 4 bases lay between the germline ends. The CDR3 totals 12 residues. In DNA form, the CDR3 reads TGTGCCAGCAGTTTAAGGGACTATGGCTACACCTTC. This translates into CASSLRDYGYTF.

This clonotype appeared many times. The chain employs TRBV7-8 and TRBJ2-3; D perhaps matches TRBD2 (6 bases). CDR3 length: 17 amino acids. Trimming shortened V by 5 bases and J by 1 base, and 19 bases separated the two germline ends. The germline V gene has CDR1 SGHVS and CDR2 FQNEAQ. The CDR3 loop is CASSLGRPRDGTDTQYF. In DNA, the CDR3 is TGTGCCAGCAGCCTGGGGAGGCCCCGCGACGGCACAGATACGCAGTATTTT.

This clonotype showed up just a few times. The chain has TRBV2 and TRBJ1-4; 7 nucleotides match TRBD1. The length of the CDR3 is 12 residues. J was trimmed by 8 bases and V by 10 bases; bases with no gene match: 7. Germline V lookup: CDR1 SNHLY, CDR2 FYNNEI. Here the CDR3 DNA reads TGTGCCATAACAGGGGATAGGGAAAAACTGTTTTTT. It encodes CAITGDREKLFF.

The CDR3 here is CASRPYGLADYNEQFF. The CDR3 bases are TGTGCCAGTAGGCCTTATGGACTAGCGGACTACAATGAGCAGTTCTTC. This rearrangement joins TRBV19 to TRBJ2-1, with 10 bases aligning to TRBD2. CDR3 size: 16 residues. The V segment lost 6 bases and the J segment 3 bases; nucleotides outside the gene matches: 8. Per the germline V gene, CDR1 is LNHDA and CDR2 is SQIVND (reference sequence).

This clonotype was detected only once. The gene calls are TRBV28 and TRBJ1-2; D remains unclear. This CDR3 contains 14 residues. The ends were cut back, 3 bases at V and 3 bases at J, with 11 bases in the middle. Looked up from germline, CDR1 is MDHEN and CDR2 is SYDVKM. The CDR3 region is CASSLGQKYYGYTF. The CDR3 DNA reads as TGTGCCAGCAGTTTGGGCCAGAAGTACTATGGCTACACCTTC.

Details on this clonotype: A much larger clone differs from this one at a single base, so this may be a read error. J is TRBJ2-1 and V is TRBV7-2; the D is unclear. CDR3 length equals 15 residues. The V end was cut by 9 bases, the J end by 0 bases, with 15 bases between. Germline CDR1 reads SGHTA; CDR2 reads FQGNSA. For the CDR3, the DNA is TGTGCCAGAAGCCCAGACCAAAGCTCCTACAATGAGCAGTTCTTC. It is translated as CARSPDQSSYNEQFF.

The gene calls are TRBV6-2 or TRBV6-3 and TRBJ1-1; TRBD1 matches at 7 bases. V trimming: 6 bases; J trimming: 1 base; junction bases outside the gene matches: 5. The CDR3 totals 14 residues. The V gene's germline CDR1 is MNHEY and CDR2 SVGEGT. For the CDR3, the DNA is TGTGCCAGCAGACCTACAGGGGCGAACACTGAAGCTTTCTTT. This sequence encodes CASRPTGANTEAFF.

This clonotype was observed a few times. The CDR3 sequence: CASRTGTLNTGELFF. In nucleotides, the CDR3 is TGTGCCAGTAGGACCGGGACACTTAACACCGGGGAGCTGTTTTTT. This chain links TRBV19 with TRBJ2-2; possibly TRBD1 for D (6 bases). Germline-derived CDR1 and CDR2 are LNHDA and SQIVND (reference sequence). The CDR3 has 15 residues. V lost 6 bases and J 2 bases, leaving 13 bases between the germline ends.

The chain uses TRBV12-3 or TRBV12-4 and TRBJ2-7, with 11 nucleotides matching TRBD2. V trimming: 6 bases; J trimming: 4 bases; junction bases outside the gene matches: 2. The CDR3 is 13 amino acids. The CDR3 sequence: CASRVAGGYEQYF. The CDR3 nucleotides are TGTGCCAGCAGAGTAGCGGGAGGGTACGAGCAGTACTTC.